The clone carrying this T cell receptor (beta chain) was found a few times. The antigen is undetermined. In the PCR, 60 Vbeta and 13 Jbeta primers were used. Sequencing used immunoSEQ multiplex PCR; TCRdb keeps in-frame clones, though not all of them. The sample has 100,000 to 150,000 clones; under 10% are singletons. These data are taken from a study of cytomegalovirus exposure and HLA in healthy donors. The trim removed 5 bases at V and 4 bases at J, leaving 5 bases unmatched. Germline V gene lookup returns CDR1 SEHNR and CDR2 FQNEAQ (reference sequence). The CDR3 is made up of 14 amino acids. Study-level findings and limits: TCR beta chain V- and J-gene trimming was linked, in a later analysis, to a missense variant in DCLRE1C.

The TCR sequence derives from a woman in her thirties or forties in good health and CMV-seropositive. The sequenced sample consisted of PBMCs. This chain uses TRBV7-9 with TRBJ2-5; 9 bases match TRBD2. The CDR3 nucleotides are TGTGCCAGCAGCCCGGGACTAGCCGGAGAGACCCAGTACTTC. This translates into CASSPGLAGETQYF.